These 18 T cell receptor beta chains originate from one sample sequenced in a study of T cells in Graves' hyperthyroidism and ophthalmopathy. Amplified regions were TCR beta CDR3 sequences from RNA transcripts. A first-round RT-PCR of the TCR CDR3 used the HTBI primer set. From the multiplex PCR reads, TCRdb called clonotypes with MiXCR, one entry per CDR3 protein. The profile shows fewer than 850,000 distinct CDR3 sequences, 15% to 20% of them singletons. The sequencing sample was made of blood. The origin of the receptors is a man aged 50 to 59 with Graves' hyperthyroidism.

This clonotype occurred many times. The chain joins TRBV18 to TRBJ2-7, with a weak D call TRBD1 (5 bases). Trimming took 1 base from V and 4 from J, leaving 14 bases between them. Germline assignment: CDR1 KGHSH and CDR2 LQKENI. The CDR3 spans 15 residues. CDR3 bases: TGTGCCAGCTCACCACGGGGCAGGGAAATTTACGAGCAGTACTTC. Its protein product is CASSPRGREIYEQYF. The full variable domain, in which reference TRBV18 and TRBJ2-7 provide the parts outside the CDR3, is NAGVMQNPRHLVRRRGQEARLRCSPMKGHSHVYWYRQLPEEGLKFMVYLQKENIIDESGMPKERFSAEFPKEGPSILRIQQVVRGDSAAYFCASSPRGREIYEQYFGPGTRLTVT.

This clonotype was recorded many times. The rearrangement uses TRBV6-1 and TRBJ2-3; D ambiguous. The germline V gene encodes CDR1 MNHNS and CDR2 SASEGT. This CDR3 region has 14 residues. The V end lost 5 bases, the J end lost 4 bases, and 13 bases lay between the germline ends. The CDR3 DNA is TGTGCCAGCAGTCGGACGTATTTGCCAGATACGCAGTATTTT. Protein sequence: CASSRTYLPDTQYF.

This clonotype was counted a few times. This chain connects TRBV9 to TRBJ1-1, with TRBD1 matching over 9 bases. The CDR3 length is 17 residues. CDR1 is SGDLS, CDR2 YYNGEE, per germline. V shed 0 bases and J 3 bases; nucleotides not matched to a gene: 9. The CDR3 spells CASSVVEDRGWYTEAFF. The CDR3 coding sequence is TGTGCCAGCAGCGTAGTAGAGGACAGGGGTTGGTACACTGAAGCTTTCTTT.

This clonotype has a count of ten or more. The chain combines TRBV12-3 or TRBV12-4 with TRBJ2-7; either TRBD1 or TRBD2 may supply D (6 bases each). This CDR3 comprises 13 residues. Between the trimmed V and J ends, which lost 4 bases and 5 bases, there was a span of 12 bases. Here the CDR3 DNA reads TGTGCCAGCAGTTACGGGGGCTTCAACGAGCAGTACTTC. Translation: CASSYGGFNEQYF.

This clonotype has at least ten counts. V and J are TRBV7-2 and TRBJ2-7; TRBD1 aligns across 9 bases. The V gene's germline CDR1 is SGHTA and CDR2 FQGNSA. This CDR3 is 16 amino acids long. V dropped 4 bases and J dropped 6; count of bases not matched to a gene: 13. CDR3 sequence: CASSSREGDRASEQYF. CDR3 coding DNA: TGTGCCAGCAGCTCCCGAGAAGGGGACAGGGCCTCCGAGCAGTACTTC.

This clonotype came up a few times. The chain joins TRBV27 to TRBJ1-1; D may be TRBD1 (5 bases). The germline V gene has CDR1 MNHEY and CDR2 SMNVEV (reference sequence). CDR3 length: 15 amino acids. Trimming took off 7 bases at V and 5 bases at J, with 20 bases between the two ends. Here the CDR3 DNA reads TGTGCCAGCACTATCCGGGGGGGGGTAAATACTGAAGCTTTCTTT. The encoded protein is CASTIRGGVNTEAFF.

The CDR3 protein is CASSLGFLAGGTETQYF. For the CDR3, the DNA is TGTGCCAGCAGCTTAGGTTTTTTAGCGGGAGGGACGGAGACCCAGTACTTC. This rearrangement joins TRBV7-8 to TRBJ2-5, with 11 nucleotides matching TRBD2. J gave up 5 bases and V 1 base, and 9 bases lay outside the gene matches. CDR3 length: 17 residues. CDR1 and CDR2 from the germline V gene are SGHVS and FQNEAQ.

The chain carries TRBV2 and TRBJ1-2; D is undetermined. The germline V gene has CDR1 SNHLY and CDR2 FYNNEI. Trimming took 2 bases from V and 4 from J, leaving 11 bases between them. CDR3 length equals 14 residues. CDR3 coding DNA: TGTGCCAGCAGTGAATTGGGAGACGTCTATGGCTACACCTTC. Translating it yields CASSELGDVYGYTF.

The sample holds a few counts of this clonotype. The rearrangement uses TRBV29-1 and TRBJ2-6; 7 bases agree with TRBD1. Germline V CDR1 and CDR2: SQVTM, ANQGSEA. Trimming removed 8 bases from V and 4 bases from J; junction bases left unmatched: 8. The CDR3 loop spans 14 amino acids. CDR3 sequence reads: CSIEGAPGANVLTF. In nucleotides, the CDR3 is TGCAGCATCGAGGGGGCGCCCGGGGCCAACGTCCTGACTTTC.

This clonotype was seen more than once but under ten times. The chain links TRBV20-1 to TRBJ2-5; 14 bases fit TRBD2. The CDR3 runs to 16 residues. V dropped 6 bases and J dropped 0; count of bases not matched to a gene: 6. CDR1 is DFQATT, CDR2 SNEGSKA, per germline (reference sequence). In DNA form, the CDR3 reads TGCAGTGCCGCGGGACTAGCGGGGGTGAACCAAGAGACCCAGTACTTC. Protein: CSAAGLAGVNQETQYF.

A remark on this clonotype: This CDR3 is missing its conserved last phenylalanine or tryptophan, likely due to a read error. The chain joins TRBV11-2 to TRBJ2-1, with 10 bases matching TRBD1. This CDR3 contains 16 residues. The J segment lost 7 bases and the V segment lost 3 bases, leaving 9 bases of the junction unmatched. From germline, CDR1 is SGHAT and CDR2 FQNNGV. Here the CDR3 DNA reads TGTGCCAGCAGCTTGGGTGGGACAGGGGATATGAATGAGCAGTTCCTC. It translates to CASSLGGTGDMNEQFL.

The rearrangement joins TRBV4-3 to TRBJ2-3, with 8 bases that match TRBD2. J lost 0 bases, V lost 0 bases, and 11 bases had no gene match. Germline lookup yields CDR1 LGHNA and CDR2 YSLEER. The CDR3 extends over 19 amino acids. CDR3 residues: CASSQDQLADYPSTDTQYF. DNA of the CDR3: TGCGCCAGCAGCCAAGATCAACTAGCGGATTACCCTAGCACAGATACGCAGTATTTT.

This clonotype was found a few times. The V gene is TRBV7-9, the J gene TRBJ2-1; no clear D. This CDR3 is built from 12 residues. Germline CDR1 is SEHNR and CDR2 is FQNEAQ (reference sequence). The ends were cut back, 2 bases at V and 6 bases at J, with 5 bases in the middle. In DNA form, the CDR3 reads TGTGCCAGCAGCTTAACTGTCAATGAGCAGTTCTTC. Residues: CASSLTVNEQFF.

Many counts were recorded for this clonotype. The chain joins TRBV12-3 or TRBV12-4 to TRBJ1-3; unclear D gene. The V end was cut by 5 bases, the J end by 4 bases, with 12 bases between. The CDR3 is 14 residues long. The CDR3 sequence is CASSPYLGGNTIYF. The DNA for the CDR3 is TGTGCCAGCAGTCCATACCTGGGGGGAAACACCATATATTTT.

The chain has TRBV18 and TRBJ1-1; D is possibly TRBD1 (6 bases). Germline values: CDR1 KGHSH, CDR2 LQKENI. V gave up 3 bases and J gave up 4 bases, with 15 bases separating them. CDR3 size: 15 residues. The CDR3 nucleotides are TGTGCCAGCTCACCTGTTCGGGGGGGCAGCACTGAAGCTTTCTTT. Its protein is CASSPVRGGSTEAFF.

The chain links TRBV10-3 to TRBJ1-5; possible D gene TRBD1, 5 bases. Germline V lookup: CDR1 ENHRY, CDR2 SYGVKD. This CDR3 spans 14 amino acids. V gave up 2 bases and J gave up 5 bases, with 10 bases separating them. The CDR3 region is CAISEKQADQPQHF. CDR3 sequence (DNA): TGTGCCATCAGTGAGAAACAGGCCGATCAGCCCCAGCATTTT.

This clonotype came up many times. The chain combines TRBV7-2 with TRBJ2-1; 8 bases map to TRBD2. Unmatched junction bases numbered 4, after V lost 1 base and J lost 5 bases. Germline CDR1 is SGHTA and CDR2 is FQGNSA. The CDR3 totals 15 residues. CDR3 sequence (DNA): TGTGCCAGCAGCTTAGATAGCGGGGCGAACAATGAGCAGTTCTTC. It codes for CASSLDSGANNEQFF.

The chain is built from TRBV28 and TRBJ2-7, with TRBD2 matching over 9 bases. The CDR3 extends over 15 amino acids. After removal of 4 bases from V and 4 bases from J, the junction contained 8 bases not matched to a gene. CDR1 is MDHEN and CDR2 is SYDVKM in the germline V gene. CDR3 residues: CASSSLAGVVYEQYF. CDR3 in DNA: TGTGCCAGCAGTTCCTTAGCGGGAGTCGTGTACGAGCAGTACTTC.